Sequencing of this T cell receptor (beta chain) was carried out in a study of molecular identifiers for immune sequencing clone quantification. In the study overall: RNA from 20,000 or 100,000 naive CD8 cells was split five ways in replicates, with four sequenced.

To note about this clonotype: Germline and junction disagree at one end, which may indicate a read error.

TCRdb fed the PCR reads into MiXCR, producing one record per CDR3 protein. The sample has under 600,000 distinct CDR3 sequences, over 20% seen once. The source of this sequence is a human donor in good health. Some libraries in this study had Jurkat cell RNA spiked in. The sequenced sample consisted of naive CD8+ T cells from blood, with Jurkat cell RNA spiked in. Indicated subset: FACS-sorted CD8+CD4-CCR7+CD45RA+ naive T cells.

As DNA, the CDR3 is TGTGCCAGCAGCTTATTTCTAGCCAAAAACGTTCAGTACTTC. This translates into CASSLFLAKNVQYF. This chain uses TRBV11-2 with TRBJ2-4, with D possibly TRBD2 on 5 matching bases. The CDR3 sequence is 14 residues long. CDR1 is SGHAT, CDR2 FQNNGV, per germline.